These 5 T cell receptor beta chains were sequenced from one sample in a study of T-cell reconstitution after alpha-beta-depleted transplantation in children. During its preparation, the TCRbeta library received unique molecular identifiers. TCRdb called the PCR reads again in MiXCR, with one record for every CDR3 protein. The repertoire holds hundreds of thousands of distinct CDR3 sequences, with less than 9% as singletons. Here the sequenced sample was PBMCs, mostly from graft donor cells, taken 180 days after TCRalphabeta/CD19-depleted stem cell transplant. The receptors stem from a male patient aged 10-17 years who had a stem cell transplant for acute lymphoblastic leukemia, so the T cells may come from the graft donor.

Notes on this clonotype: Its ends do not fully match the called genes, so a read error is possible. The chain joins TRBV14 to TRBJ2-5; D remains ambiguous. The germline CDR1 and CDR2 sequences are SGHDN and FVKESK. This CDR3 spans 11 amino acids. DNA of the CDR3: TGTACCAGCAGCCAAGATCGGGCCCAGTACTTC. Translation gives CTSSQDRAQYF.

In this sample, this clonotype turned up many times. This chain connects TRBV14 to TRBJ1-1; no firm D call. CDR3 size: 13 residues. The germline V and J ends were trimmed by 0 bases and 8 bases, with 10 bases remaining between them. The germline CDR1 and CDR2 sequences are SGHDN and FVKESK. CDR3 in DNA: TGTGCCAGCAGCCAAGATCCAGTTACAGAAGCTTTCTTT. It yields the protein CASSQDPVTEAFF.

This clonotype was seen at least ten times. The chain's CDR3 is CASSYRTGSYEQYF. As DNA, the CDR3 is TGTGCCAGCAGTTACAGGACAGGGTCCTACGAGCAGTACTTC. J is TRBJ2-7 and V is TRBV6-2 or TRBV6-3; 8 bases are a match to TRBD1. The junction had 1 base not matched to a gene; V was cut back by 2 bases and J by 1 base. The CDR3 extends over 14 amino acids. Germline V gene sequence: CDR1 MNHEY, CDR2 SVGEGT.

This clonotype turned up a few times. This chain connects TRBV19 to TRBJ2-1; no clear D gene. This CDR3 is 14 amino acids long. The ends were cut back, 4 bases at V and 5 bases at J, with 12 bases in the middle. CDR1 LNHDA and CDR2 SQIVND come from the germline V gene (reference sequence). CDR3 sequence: CASSTDIGDNEQFF. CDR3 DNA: TGTGCCAGTAGTACCGACATTGGGGACAATGAGCAGTTCTTC.

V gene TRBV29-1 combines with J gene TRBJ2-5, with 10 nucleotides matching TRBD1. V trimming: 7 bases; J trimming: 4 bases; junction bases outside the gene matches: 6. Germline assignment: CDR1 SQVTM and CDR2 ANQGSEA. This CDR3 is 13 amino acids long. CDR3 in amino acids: CSADRGQGETQYF. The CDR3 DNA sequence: TGCAGCGCCGACAGGGGGCAAGGAGAGACCCAGTACTTC.